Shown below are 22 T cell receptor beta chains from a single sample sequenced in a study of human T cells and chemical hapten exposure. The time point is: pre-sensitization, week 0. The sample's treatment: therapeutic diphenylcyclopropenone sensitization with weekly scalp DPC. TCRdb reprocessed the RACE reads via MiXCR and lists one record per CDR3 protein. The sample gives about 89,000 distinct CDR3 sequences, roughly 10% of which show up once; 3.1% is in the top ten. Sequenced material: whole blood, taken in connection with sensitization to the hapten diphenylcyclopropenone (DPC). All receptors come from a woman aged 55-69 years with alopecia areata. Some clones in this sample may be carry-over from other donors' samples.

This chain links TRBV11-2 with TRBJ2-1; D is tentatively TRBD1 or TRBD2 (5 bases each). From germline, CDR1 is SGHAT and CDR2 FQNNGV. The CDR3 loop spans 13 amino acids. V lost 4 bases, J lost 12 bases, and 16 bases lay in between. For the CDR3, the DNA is TGTGCCAGCAGCTCGAGGGGTTGGGATGTGCAGTTCTTC. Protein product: CASSSRGWDVQFF.

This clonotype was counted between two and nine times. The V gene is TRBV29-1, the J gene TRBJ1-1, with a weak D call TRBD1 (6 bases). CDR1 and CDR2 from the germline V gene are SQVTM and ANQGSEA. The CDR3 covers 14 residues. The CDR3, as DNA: TGCGCCACCCAAAAGGACAGACCATACACTGAAGCTTTCTTT. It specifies CATQKDRPYTEAFF.

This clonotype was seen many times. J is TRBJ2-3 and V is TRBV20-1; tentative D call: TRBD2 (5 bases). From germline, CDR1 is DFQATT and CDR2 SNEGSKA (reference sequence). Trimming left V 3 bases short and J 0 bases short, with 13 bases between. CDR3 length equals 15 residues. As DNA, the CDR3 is TGCAGTGCTAGCGGGGTCAAACCTAGCACAGATACGCAGTATTTT. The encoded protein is CSASGVKPSTDTQYF.

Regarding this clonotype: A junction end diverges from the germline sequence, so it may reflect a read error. The CDR3 sequence is CASSQGLATDTRYF. CDR3 DNA: TGTGCCAGCAGCCAAGGACTAGCGACAGATACGCGGTATTTT. The chain is built from TRBV2 and TRBJ2-3; TRBD2 agrees at 9 bases. Germline assignment: CDR1 SNHLY and CDR2 FYNNEI. The CDR3 covers 14 residues.

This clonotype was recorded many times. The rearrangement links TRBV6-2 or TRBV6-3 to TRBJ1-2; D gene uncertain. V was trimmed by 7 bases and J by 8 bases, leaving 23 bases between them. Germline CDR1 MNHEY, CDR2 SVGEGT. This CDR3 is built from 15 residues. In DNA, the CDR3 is TGTGCCAGCAATACGAAATGGAGATCCGCGTGGGGCTACACCTTC. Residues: CASNTKWRSAWGYTF.

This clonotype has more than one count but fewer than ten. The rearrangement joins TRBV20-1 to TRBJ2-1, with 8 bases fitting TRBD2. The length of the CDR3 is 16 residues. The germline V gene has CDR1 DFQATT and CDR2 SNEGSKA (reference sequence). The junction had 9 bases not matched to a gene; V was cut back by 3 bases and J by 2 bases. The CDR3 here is CSASSAGEATYNEQFF. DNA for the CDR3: TGCAGTGCTAGTTCAGCGGGGGAGGCCACCTACAATGAGCAGTTCTTC.

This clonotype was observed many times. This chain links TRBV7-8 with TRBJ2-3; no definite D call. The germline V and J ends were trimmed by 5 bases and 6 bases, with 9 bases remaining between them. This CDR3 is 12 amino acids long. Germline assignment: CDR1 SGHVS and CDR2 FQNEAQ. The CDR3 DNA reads TGTGCCAGCAGCCTAGGAGAGGATACGCAGTATTTT. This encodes CASSLGEDTQYF.

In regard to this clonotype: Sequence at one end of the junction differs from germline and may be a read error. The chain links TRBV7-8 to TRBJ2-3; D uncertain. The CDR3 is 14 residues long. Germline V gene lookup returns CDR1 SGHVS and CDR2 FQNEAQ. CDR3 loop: CANSLSHRTDTQYF. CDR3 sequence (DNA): TGTGCCAACAGCTTATCCCACCGCACAGATACGCAGTATTTT.

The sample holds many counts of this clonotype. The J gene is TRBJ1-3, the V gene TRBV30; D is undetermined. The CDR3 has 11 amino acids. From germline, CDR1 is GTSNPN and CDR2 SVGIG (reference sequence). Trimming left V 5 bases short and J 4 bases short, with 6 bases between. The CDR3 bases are TGTGCCTGGGACGGGGGAAACACCATATATTTT. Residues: CAWDGGNTIYF.

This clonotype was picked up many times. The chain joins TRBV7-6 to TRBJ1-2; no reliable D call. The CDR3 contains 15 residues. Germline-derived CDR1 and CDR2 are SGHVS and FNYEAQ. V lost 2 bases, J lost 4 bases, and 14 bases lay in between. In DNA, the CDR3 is TGTGCCAGCAGCTTAATAGAGGGTGGCCGCTATGGCTACACCTTC. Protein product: CASSLIEGGRYGYTF.

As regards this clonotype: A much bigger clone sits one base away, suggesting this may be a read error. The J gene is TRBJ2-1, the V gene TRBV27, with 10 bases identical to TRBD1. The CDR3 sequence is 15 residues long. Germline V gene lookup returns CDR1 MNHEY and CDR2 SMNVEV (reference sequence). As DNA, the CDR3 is TGTACCAGCAGGGGGGACAGGGGTGTCGGGAATGAGCAGTTCTTC. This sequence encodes CTSRGDRGVGNEQFF.

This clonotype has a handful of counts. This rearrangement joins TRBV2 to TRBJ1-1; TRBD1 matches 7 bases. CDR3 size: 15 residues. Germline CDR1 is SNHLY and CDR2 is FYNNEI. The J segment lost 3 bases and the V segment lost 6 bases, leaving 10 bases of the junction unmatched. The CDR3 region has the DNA TGTGCCAGCAGCCGGGGACAGTCGGGTTACACTGAAGCTTTCTTT. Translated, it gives CASSRGQSGYTEAFF.

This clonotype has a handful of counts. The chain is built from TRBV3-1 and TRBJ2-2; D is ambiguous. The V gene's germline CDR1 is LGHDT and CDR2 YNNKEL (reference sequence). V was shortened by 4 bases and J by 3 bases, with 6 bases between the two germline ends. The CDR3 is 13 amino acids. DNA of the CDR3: TGTGCCAGCAGCCGAGCAGACACCGGGGAGCTGTTTTTT. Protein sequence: CASSRADTGELFF.

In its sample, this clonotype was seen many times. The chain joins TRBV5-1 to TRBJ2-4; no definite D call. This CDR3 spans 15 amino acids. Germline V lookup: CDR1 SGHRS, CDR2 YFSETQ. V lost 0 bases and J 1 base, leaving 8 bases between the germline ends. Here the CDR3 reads CASSLEVTAKNIQYF. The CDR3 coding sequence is TGCGCCAGCAGCTTGGAGGTTACGGCCAAAAACATTCAGTACTTC. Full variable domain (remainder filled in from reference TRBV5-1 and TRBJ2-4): KAGVTQTPRYLIKTRGQQVTLSCSPISGHRSVSWYQQTPGQGLQFLFEYFSETQRNKGNFPGRFSGRQFSNSRSEMNVSTLELGDSALYLCASSLEVTAKNIQYFGAGTRLSVL.

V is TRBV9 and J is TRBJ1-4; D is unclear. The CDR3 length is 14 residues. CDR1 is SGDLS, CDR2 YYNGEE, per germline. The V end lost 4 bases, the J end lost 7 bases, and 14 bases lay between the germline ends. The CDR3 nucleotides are TGTGCCAGCAGCTCCCGGTCGGGAAGTGAAAAACTGTTTTTT. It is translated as CASSSRSGSEKLFF.

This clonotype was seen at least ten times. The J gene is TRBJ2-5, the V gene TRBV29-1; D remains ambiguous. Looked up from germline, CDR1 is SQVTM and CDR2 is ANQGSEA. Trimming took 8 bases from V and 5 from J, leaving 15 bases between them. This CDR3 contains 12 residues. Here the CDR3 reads CSLGSEAETQYF. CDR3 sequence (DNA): TGCAGCCTCGGATCAGAGGCGGAGACCCAGTACTTC.

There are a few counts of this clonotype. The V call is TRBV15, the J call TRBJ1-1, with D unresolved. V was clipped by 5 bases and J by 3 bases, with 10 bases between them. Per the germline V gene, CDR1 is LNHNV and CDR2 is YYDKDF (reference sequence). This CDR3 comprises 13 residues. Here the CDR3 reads CATSAGGYTEAFF. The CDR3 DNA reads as TGTGCCACCAGCGCCGGCGGGTACACTGAAGCTTTCTTT.

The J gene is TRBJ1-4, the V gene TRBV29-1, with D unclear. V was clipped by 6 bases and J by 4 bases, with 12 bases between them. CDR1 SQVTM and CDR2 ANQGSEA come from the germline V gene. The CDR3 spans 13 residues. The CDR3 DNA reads TGCAGCGTCCTCCGGCCGCTTAATGAAAAACTGTTTTTT. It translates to CSVLRPLNEKLFF. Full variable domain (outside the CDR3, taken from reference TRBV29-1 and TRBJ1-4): SAVISQKPSRDICQRGTSLTIQCQVDSQVTMMFWYRQQPGQSLTLIATANQGSEATYESGFVIDKFPISRPNLTFSTLTVSNMSPEDSSIYLCSVLRPLNEKLFFGSGTQLSVL.

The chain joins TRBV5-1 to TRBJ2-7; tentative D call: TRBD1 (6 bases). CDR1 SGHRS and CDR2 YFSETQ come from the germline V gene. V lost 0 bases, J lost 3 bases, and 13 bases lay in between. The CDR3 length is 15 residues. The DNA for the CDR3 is TGCGCCAGCAGCTTGGAGGACAGCAGATTCTACGAGCAGTACTTC. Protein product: CASSLEDSRFYEQYF. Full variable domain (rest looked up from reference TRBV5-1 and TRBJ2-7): KAGVTQTPRYLIKTRGQQVTLSCSPISGHRSVSWYQQTPGQGLQFLFEYFSETQRNKGNFPGRFSGRQFSNSRSEMNVSTLELGDSALYLCASSLEDSRFYEQYFGPGTRLTVT.

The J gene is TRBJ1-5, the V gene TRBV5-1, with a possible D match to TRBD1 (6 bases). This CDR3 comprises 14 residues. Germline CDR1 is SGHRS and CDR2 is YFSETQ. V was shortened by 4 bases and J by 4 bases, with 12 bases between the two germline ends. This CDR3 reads CASSPEGQNQPQHF. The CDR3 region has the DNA TGCGCCAGCAGCCCGGAAGGACAGAATCAGCCCCAGCATTTT.

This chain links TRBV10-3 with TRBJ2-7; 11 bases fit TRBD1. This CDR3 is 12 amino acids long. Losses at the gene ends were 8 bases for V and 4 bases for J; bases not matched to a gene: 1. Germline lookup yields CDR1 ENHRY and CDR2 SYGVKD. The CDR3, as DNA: TGTGCCATCCGGGACAGGGGGTACGAGCAGTACTTC. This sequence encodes CAIRDRGYEQYF.

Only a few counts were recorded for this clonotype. The CDR3 sequence: CASSDRGRNTDTQYF. For the CDR3, the DNA is TGTGCCAGCAGCGACAGGGGGCGAAACACAGATACGCAGTATTTT. The rearrangement uses TRBV6-4 and TRBJ2-3; 10 bases are shared with TRBD1. In germline, CDR1 is MRHNA, CDR2 SNTAGT. This CDR3 has 15 residues. V dropped 6 bases and J dropped 2; count of bases not matched to a gene: 5.